The 32 T cell receptor beta chains below all came from one sample that was sequenced in a study of OX40 agonist ivuxolimab in advanced cancers. TCRdb's table, derived via immunoSEQ multiplex PCR, lists solely in-frame clones and lacks some. The sample carries 50,000 to 65,000 clones, 89% recorded once. Sequencing was performed on CD4+ or CD8+ T cells sorted from blood, taken in a trial of the OX40 agonist ivuxolimab. The receptors come from an adult with an advanced solid tumor such as melanoma, head and neck, liver or kidney cancer.

A single count supports this clone. The J gene is TRBJ1-1, the V gene TRBV27, with 12 bases matching TRBD1. With V trimmed by 5 bases and J by 3 bases, 7 bases remained unmatched. The germline CDR1 and CDR2 sequences are MNHEY and SMNVEV (reference sequence). The CDR3 contains 16 residues. CDR3 bases: TGTGCCAGCAGTCCCCGGGACAGGGGGCTGGACACTGAAGCTTTCTTT. Amino acids: CASSPRDRGLDTEAFF.

The chain has TRBV5-1 and TRBJ2-7; D possibly corresponds to TRBD1 (6 bases). Germline CDR1 is SGHRS and CDR2 is YFSETQ. V was shortened by 0 bases and J by 4 bases, with 14 bases between the two germline ends. The CDR3 has 15 residues. The CDR3 reads CASSLAQGRFYEQYF. The CDR3 DNA follows: TGCGCCAGCAGCTTGGCTCAGGGGAGATTTTACGAGCAGTACTTC.

V is TRBV29-1 and J is TRBJ1-2; D remains unclear. The CDR3 length is 12 residues. V was pared by 0 bases and J by 6 bases, with 8 bases between. Germline lookup yields CDR1 SQVTM and CDR2 ANQGSEA. The CDR3, as DNA: TGCAGCGTTGAAGACGGCTACGATGGCTACACCTTC. Protein sequence: CSVEDGYDGYTF.

The CDR3, as DNA: TGTGCCAGTATCGGACTAGCGGGAGACAATGAGCAGTTCTTC. Translation gives CASIGLAGDNEQFF. The rearrangement links TRBV19 to TRBJ2-1; 13 bases line up with TRBD2. Germline V gives CDR1 LNHDA, CDR2 SQIVND (reference sequence). This CDR3 contains 14 residues. Trimming at V came to 7 bases and at J to 5 bases, leaving 2 bases not matched to a gene.

This chain links TRBV7-9 with TRBJ2-3, with 10 bases identical to TRBD1. The CDR3 contains 17 residues. CDR1 and CDR2 from the germline V gene are SEHNR and FQNEAQ (reference sequence). Unmatched junction bases numbered 10, after V lost 5 bases and J lost 2 bases. CDR3 nucleotide sequence: TGTGCCAGCAGCGCGCCAGACAGGGGGCGCACCACAGATACGCAGTATTTT. Protein sequence: CASSAPDRGRTTDTQYF.

The J gene is TRBJ2-6, the V gene TRBV29-1; D is possibly TRBD1 or TRBD2 (5 bases each). This CDR3 region has 13 residues. Deletions cut 5 bases from V and 4 bases from J, with 9 bases between. From germline, CDR1 is SQVTM and CDR2 ANQGSEA. In DNA form, the CDR3 reads TGCAGCGTTCAAAGGGACGGGGCCAACGTCCTGACTTTC. The encoded protein is CSVQRDGANVLTF.

This clone was detected only once. This chain uses TRBV27 with TRBJ2-1; D might be TRBD1 or TRBD2, each matching 5 bases. V was trimmed by 7 bases and J by 7 bases, leaving 11 bases between them. Germline loops: CDR1 MNHEY, CDR2 SMNVEV (reference sequence). The CDR3 loop spans 12 amino acids. The CDR3 DNA is TGTGCCAGCACGGGGACCTTTAATGAGCAGTTCTTC. Translating gives CASTGTFNEQFF.

The gene calls are TRBV5-4 and TRBJ1-2, with 7 bases identical to TRBD1. Germline V gene lookup returns CDR1 SGHNT and CDR2 YYREEE (reference sequence). The CDR3 length is 16 residues. V dropped 4 bases and J dropped 1; count of bases not matched to a gene: 10. DNA for the CDR3: TGTGCCAGCAGCGCCGCTACAGGGGAGTATAACTATGGCTACACCTTC. It codes for CASSAATGEYNYGYTF.

The chain joins TRBV7-9 to TRBJ2-7; TRBD1 aligns across 8 bases. Germline CDR1 SEHNR, CDR2 FQNEAQ (reference sequence). This CDR3 contains 16 residues. V dropped 4 bases and J dropped 2; count of bases not matched to a gene: 10. The CDR3 nucleotides read TGTGCCAGCAGCTCCCTTGCACAGGGGGTTCCCTACGAGCAGTACTTC. It is translated as CASSSLAQGVPYEQYF.

The chain employs TRBV11-1 and TRBJ2-5; TRBD1 might be the D (6 bases). The germline V and J ends were trimmed by 3 bases and 5 bases, with 10 bases remaining between them. CDR3 length: 13 residues. The germline V gene encodes CDR1 SGHAT and CDR2 FQDESV (reference sequence). The CDR3 DNA reads TGTGCCAGCAGCTTCACAGGGTTCGAGACCCAGTACTTC. Its protein is CASSFTGFETQYF.

The CDR3 DNA reads as TGTGCCAGCAGTTTATGGGGGACCCAAGAGACCCAGTACTTC. Its protein is CASSLWGTQETQYF. V gene TRBV27 combines with J gene TRBJ2-5, with D perhaps TRBD1 or TRBD2 (5 bases each). The CDR3 runs to 14 residues. Germline-derived CDR1 and CDR2 are MNHEY and SMNVEV (reference sequence). V was trimmed by 1 base and J by 1 base, leaving 7 bases between them.

V usage is TRBV28 and J usage is TRBJ1-1; 10 nucleotides match TRBD1. The germline V gene has CDR1 MDHEN and CDR2 SYDVKM. The CDR3 is made up of 16 amino acids. After removal of 0 bases from V and 4 bases from J, the junction contained 5 bases not matched to a gene. CDR3 residues: CASSLWGTGELTEAFF. For the CDR3, the DNA is TGTGCCAGCAGTTTATGGGGGACAGGGGAACTCACTGAAGCTTTCTTT.

This clone was counted a single time. This chain joins TRBV13 and TRBJ1-2, with D hard to call. V lost 5 bases, J lost 12 bases, and 19 bases lay in between. CDR3 length equals 13 residues. Germline loops: CDR1 PRHDT, CDR2 FYEKMQ (reference sequence). Written as DNA, the CDR3 is TGTGCCAGCAGCAACTCAGCGGTCCCACGGCACACCTTC. As protein: CASSNSAVPRHTF.

The chain combines TRBV19 with TRBJ1-2; possibly TRBD1 for D (6 bases). Germline loops: CDR1 LNHDA, CDR2 SQIVND (reference sequence). Trimming removed 3 bases from V and 0 bases from J, with 8 bases in between. The CDR3 is 14 residues long. The CDR3 loop is CASSIGGSNYGYTF. CDR3 bases: TGTGCCAGTAGTATCGGGGGCTCTAACTATGGCTACACCTTC. The variable domain in full, completed from reference TRBV19 and TRBJ1-2, reads DGGITQSPKYLFRKEGQNVTLSCEQNLNHDAMYWYRQDPGQGLRLIYYSQIVNDFQKGDIAEGYSVSREKKESFPLTVTSAQKNPTAFYLCASSIGGSNYGYTFGSGTRLTVV.

About this clone: The sample carries other DNA sequences with the same CDR3. The chain is built from TRBV4-1 and TRBJ1-2; D unresolved. The V gene's germline CDR1 is MGHRA and CDR2 YSYEKL. This CDR3 is 12 amino acids long. With 0 bases removed from V and 6 bases from J, the gap between germline ends came to 5 bases. The CDR3 is CASSQDGDGYTF. In DNA, the CDR3 is TGCGCCAGCAGCCAAGATGGGGATGGCTACACCTTC.

The V gene is TRBV27, the J gene TRBJ2-1; D uncertain. CDR3 length equals 15 residues. Germline V gene lookup returns CDR1 MNHEY and CDR2 SMNVEV (reference sequence). Trimming took 7 bases from V and 3 from J, leaving 16 bases between them. The CDR3 coding sequence is TGTGCCAGCATTACCAGCAGTGGGGTCTACAATGAGCAGTTCTTC. It specifies CASITSSGVYNEQFF.

The V gene is TRBV2, the J gene TRBJ1-4; D unclear. Germline V gives CDR1 SNHLY, CDR2 FYNNEI. The CDR3 is 11 amino acids. V was pared by 1 base and J by 8 bases, with 2 bases between. The CDR3 bases are TGTGCCAGCAGTGAAGGGGAAAAACTGTTTTTT. It codes for CASSEGEKLFF.

This clone was seen at least ten times. CDR3 sequence reads: CASSFDLAEPSYEQYF. The DNA of the CDR3 is TGTGCCAGCAGTTTTGATCTAGCGGAGCCATCCTACGAGCAGTACTTC. The chain uses TRBV28 and TRBJ2-7; the match to TRBD2 covers 7 bases. The trim removed 3 bases at V and 1 base at J, leaving 9 bases unmatched. The CDR3 runs 16 residues. Germline CDR1 and CDR2: MDHEN and SYDVKM.

J is TRBJ2-5 and V is TRBV25-1, with D possibly being TRBD2 (5 bases). Trimming cost V 3 bases and J 2 bases, with 10 bases left between them. The germline V gene has CDR1 MGHDK and CDR2 SYGVNS. The CDR3 extends over 14 amino acids. The DNA of the CDR3 is TGTGCCAGCAGTGACCGCGGAGGACAAGAGACCCAGTACTTC. Residues: CASSDRGGQETQYF.

V gene TRBV7-8 combines with J gene TRBJ2-5, with a weak D call TRBD1 (6 bases). Trimming removed 1 base from V and 5 bases from J, with 14 bases in between. Germline CDR1 and CDR2: SGHVS and FQNEAQ. The CDR3 consists of 15 residues. The CDR3 DNA follows: TGTGCCAGCAGCTTAGTCCCCAGGGGTTGGGAGACCCAGTACTTC. Its protein is CASSLVPRGWETQYF.

This clone was seen many times. The chain links TRBV5-3 to TRBJ1-6, with 10 bases fitting TRBD1. TRBV5-3 is sorted into the ORF group, with uncertain function. Trimming cost V 0 bases and J 9 bases; bases outside gene matches: 6. The CDR3 runs to 16 residues. CDR3 amino acids: CARSLGRGTGVSPLHF. DNA of the CDR3: TGTGCCAGAAGCTTGGGGAGGGGGACAGGGGTTTCACCCCTCCACTTT.

The rearrangement links TRBV7-2 to TRBJ2-1; 9 nucleotides line up with TRBD2. Unmatched junction bases numbered 7, after V lost 4 bases and J lost 0 bases. CDR1 is SGHTA, CDR2 FQGNSA, per germline. This CDR3 has 17 residues. For the CDR3, the DNA is TGTGCCAGCAGCTCGGCTAGCGGGGCGAGCTCCTACAATGAGCAGTTCTTC. This sequence encodes CASSSASGASSYNEQFF.

The chain carries TRBV6-5 and TRBJ2-7; 11 bases match TRBD1. Trimming cost V 10 bases and J 3 bases; bases outside gene matches: 11. Germline values: CDR1 MNHEY, CDR2 SVGAGI. The CDR3 runs 15 residues. CDR3 residues: CATLRRDRGFYEQYF. In nucleotides, the CDR3 is TGTGCCACATTACGTCGGGACAGGGGGTTCTACGAGCAGTACTTC.

A single count supports this clone. The chain employs TRBV5-6 and TRBJ1-6; a possible D gene is TRBD1 (6 bases). Germline CDR1 and CDR2: SGHDT and YYEEEE. Deletions cut 0 bases from V and 11 bases from J, with 27 bases between. The CDR3 length is 19 residues. In DNA, the CDR3 is TGTGCCAGCAGCTTGGCCTCGATTGAGGGAACTAACCAGGGGCCACCCCTCCACTTT. Amino acid sequence: CASSLASIEGTNQGPPLHF.

The chain links TRBV27 to TRBJ2-7; either TRBD1 or TRBD2 may supply D (6 bases each). Germline values: CDR1 MNHEY, CDR2 SMNVEV (reference sequence). This CDR3 has 14 residues. Trimming stripped 7 bases from V and 5 bases from J, with 18 bases between. In DNA form, the CDR3 reads TGTGCCAGCATGACGGGGGCAGGAGGCGACGAGCAGTACTTC. Translated, it gives CASMTGAGGDEQYF.

The CDR3 sequence is CASSFRTSGGVQPFGELFF. The CDR3 region has the DNA TGTGCCAGCAGCTTCCGGACTAGCGGGGGTGTTCAACCTTTCGGGGAGCTGTTTTTT. J is TRBJ2-2 and V is TRBV7-9, with 13 bases fitting TRBD2. This CDR3 comprises 19 residues. J lost 7 bases, V lost 3 bases, and 14 bases had no gene match. In germline, CDR1 is SEHNR, CDR2 FQNEAQ (reference sequence).

This chain links TRBV9 with TRBJ2-1, with 9 bases lining up with TRBD2. With V trimmed by 4 bases and J by 9 bases, 11 bases remained unmatched. Germline V gene lookup returns CDR1 SGDLS and CDR2 YYNGEE. The CDR3 consists of 15 residues. The CDR3 sequence: CASSPLPREGSEQFF. The CDR3 nucleotides read TGTGCCAGCAGCCCCCTCCCGCGGGAGGGCTCTGAGCAGTTCTTC.

The chain uses TRBV6-1 and TRBJ2-1; D is possibly TRBD2 (8 bases). This CDR3 is 15 amino acids long. Germline V CDR1 and CDR2: MNHNS, SASEGT. Trimming shortened V by 8 bases and J by 6 bases, and 20 bases separated the two germline ends. CDR3 protein: CASLLGGGQSNEQFF. DNA of the CDR3: TGTGCCAGCTTACTCGGGGGGGGACAGAGCAATGAGCAGTTCTTC.

CDR3 coding DNA: TGTGCCACGACGACTAGCGGGGGGAATGAGCAGTTCTTC. This gives the protein CATTTSGGNEQFF. This chain joins TRBV10-3 and TRBJ2-1, with 13 bases matching TRBD2. CDR1 is ENHRY and CDR2 is SYGVKD in the germline V gene. V dropped 10 bases and J dropped 7; count of bases not matched to a gene: 4. The CDR3 loop spans 13 amino acids.

The rearrangement uses TRBV7-9 and TRBJ1-5, with TRBD1 matching 10 bases. V lost 10 bases and J lost 6; bases outside the gene matches: 9. The CDR3 is 14 residues long. Per the germline V gene, CDR1 is SEHNR and CDR2 is FQNEAQ (reference sequence). CDR3 DNA: TGTGCCATCTCCGGGACAGGGGTGATTCAGCCCCAGCATTTT. It is translated as CAISGTGVIQPQHF.

The CDR3 DNA follows: TGCGCCAGCACCAACAGGGGCGAGCAGTACTTC. Its translation is CASTNRGEQYF. The rearrangement links TRBV4-1 to TRBJ2-7, with 7 positions matching TRBD1. The length of the CDR3 is 11 residues. The V gene end was trimmed by 7 bases and the J gene end by 6 bases; junction bases not matched to a gene: 3. Looked up from germline, CDR1 is MGHRA and CDR2 is YSYEKL.

The chain joins TRBV9 to TRBJ2-5, with TRBD1 matching 9 bases. The CDR3 sequence is 14 residues long. Trimming removed 3 bases from V and 2 bases from J; junction bases left unmatched: 2. The germline V gene has CDR1 SGDLS and CDR2 YYNGEE. DNA of the CDR3: TGTGCCAGCAGCGGACAGGGGGATCAAGAGACCCAGTACTTC. Encoded protein: CASSGQGDQETQYF.